This T cell receptor (beta chain) came from a study of metastatic and nonmetastatic thyroid tumors. Study information: A comparison of repertoires was made across blood and tumor or nodule tissue from malignant and benign thyroid patients. The study, taken as a whole, reports: The reported finding was significantly higher TCR beta diversity in malignant thyroid tumors relative to benign nodules, in blood and tumor.

Germline CDR1 reads SGHTA; CDR2 reads FQGTGA. CDR3 length equals 14 residues. All patients were treatment-naive before thyroid surgery. With respect to this clone: The antigen is unknown. This may stem from a read error, because a much larger clone lies one nucleotide away.

In the authors' workflow: For papillary thyroid cancer, a distant-metastasis classifier was constructed from CDR3 differences observed across clinicopathological groups. TCRdb re-analyzed the PCR reads using MiXCR. The V and J calls and clone size are TCRdb's, not the authors'. Of tens of thousands of clones detected, approximately 12% appear once; the ten largest clones hold approximately 8.8%. V is TRBV7-3 and J is TRBJ2-2; 7 bases fit TRBD1. The sample consisted of tumor tissue. The TCR was taken from a female donor with papillary thyroid cancer or a benign thyroid nodule (not recorded which). Some clones in this sample may be carry-over from other donors' samples. The CDR3 region has the DNA TGTGCCAGCAGCCAACAGGGGTACACCGGGGAGCTGCTTTTT. Its translation: CASSQQGYTGELLF.